The 24 T cell receptor beta chains below come from one sample, sequenced in a study of control samples from healthy donors and cancer patients. This table comes from immunoSEQ multiplex PCR, and its TCRdb copy is limited to in-frame clones, with some not included. The sample shows about 150,000 clones, more than 85% of them seen only once. The sample comprised blood. The receptors shown here come from a woman aged 25 to 39 in good health.

J is TRBJ1-2 and V is TRBV19, with a weak D call TRBD1 (5 bases). V lost 1 base, J lost 4 bases, and 7 bases lay in between. The CDR3 sequence is 13 residues long. Per the germline V gene, CDR1 is LNHDA and CDR2 is SQIVND (reference sequence). CDR3 in amino acids: CASSIGGGYGYTF. CDR3 coding DNA: TGTGCCAGTAGTATAGGGGGGGGCTATGGCTACACCTTC.

The chain has TRBV11-2 and TRBJ1-1, with no clear D. CDR1 and CDR2 from the germline V gene are SGHAT and FQNNGV. The germline V and J ends were trimmed by 1 base and 2 bases, with 8 bases remaining between them. This CDR3 contains 14 residues. The CDR3 loop is CASSLVYANTEAFF. The CDR3 DNA sequence: TGTGCCAGCAGCTTAGTTTATGCTAACACTGAAGCTTTCTTT. Together with reference TRBV11-2 and TRBJ1-1, the CDR3 gives the full variable domain: EAGVAQSPRYKIIEKRQSVAFWCNPISGHATLYWYQQILGQGPKLLIQFQNNGVVDDSQLPKDRFSAERLKGVDSTLKIQPAKLEDSAVYLCASSLVYANTEAFFGQGTRLTVV.

The gene calls are TRBV6-4 and TRBJ2-1; 8 nucleotides agree with TRBD2. V trimming: 2 bases; J trimming: 8 bases; junction bases outside the gene matches: 11. Germline V gives CDR1 MRHNA, CDR2 SNTAGT. This CDR3 comprises 16 residues. For the CDR3, the DNA is TGTGCCAGCAGTGACAGAAGCGGGAGCTATATCGATGAGCAGTTCTTC. Translating it yields CASSDRSGSYIDEQFF.

This clone has only one observation. The chain recombines TRBV5-4 with TRBJ1-1; unclear D gene. Trimming removed 4 bases at V and 1 base at J, with 8 bases between. This CDR3 contains 13 residues. Germline V gives CDR1 SGHNT, CDR2 YYREEE (reference sequence). As DNA, the CDR3 is TGTGCCAGCAGCCGCTGGGGGAACACTGAAGCTTTCTTT. Protein sequence: CASSRWGNTEAFF.

The CDR3 protein is CASSLTSGRVTDTQYF. The CDR3 DNA sequence: TGTGCCAGCAGCTTGACTAGCGGGAGAGTAACAGATACGCAGTATTTT. The chain recombines TRBV7-9 with TRBJ2-3, with 12 bases fitting TRBD2. After removal of 3 bases from V and 3 bases from J, the junction contained 4 bases not matched to a gene. The CDR3 extends over 16 amino acids. Germline CDR1 reads SEHNR; CDR2 reads FQNEAQ (reference sequence). The whole variable domain, remainder taken from reference TRBV7-9 and TRBJ2-3, is DTGVSQNPRHKITKRGQNVTFRCDPISEHNRLYWYRQTLGQGPEFLTYFQNEAQLEKSRLLSDRFSAERPKGSFSTLEIQRTEQGDSAMYLCASSLTSGRVTDTQYFGPGTRLTVL.

This chain connects TRBV11-2 to TRBJ2-3; 12 bases fit TRBD2. The CDR3 is 16 amino acids. Germline trimming cut 4 bases from V and 0 bases from J; bases unmatched to any gene: 2. The V gene's germline CDR1 is SGHAT and CDR2 FQNNGV. The CDR3 DNA is TGTGCCAGCAGCTCAGGGACTAGCGGGAGCACAGATACGCAGTATTTT. It translates to CASSSGTSGSTDTQYF.

This clone is a singleton in its sample. The chain links TRBV7-3 to TRBJ2-1; weak D call: TRBD1 (5 bases). V was shortened by 5 bases and J by 0 bases, with 14 bases between the two germline ends. The length of the CDR3 is 16 residues. The germline gives CDR1 SGHTA, CDR2 FQGTGA. CDR3 region: CASSQLGHVSYNEQFF. In nucleotides, the CDR3 is TGTGCCAGCAGCCAACTTGGACACGTCTCCTACAATGAGCAGTTCTTC.

CDR3 DNA: TGTGCCAGCAGCAAGGGGGTAGGCGAGCAGTACTTC. This translates into CASSKGVGEQYF. V gene TRBV21-1 combines with J gene TRBJ2-7. TRBV21-1 is marked as a pseudogene. This CDR3 spans 12 amino acids.

This clone was recorded only once. The chain recombines TRBV9 with TRBJ1-2, with a tentative D call TRBD1 (5 bases). Per germline, CDR1 SGDLS and CDR2 YYNGEE. The CDR3 loop spans 14 amino acids. Trimming cost V 0 bases and J 2 bases, with 8 bases left between them. This chain's CDR3 is CASSVEWGNYGYTF. CDR3 in DNA: TGTGCCAGCAGCGTAGAGTGGGGGAACTATGGCTACACCTTC.

About this clone itself: One end of the junction does not line up with germline, which may come from a read error. The J gene is TRBJ2-3, the V gene TRBV2; 8 bases match TRBD2. Germline V gene lookup returns CDR1 SNHLY and CDR2 FYNNEI. The CDR3 length is 16 residues. DNA of the CDR3: TGTGCCAGCAGTGAACGCTCGGGAACTAGCGGAGATACGCAGTGTTTT. It codes for CASSERSGTSGDTQCF.

Concerning this clone itself: This specimen includes other DNA sequences encoding the same CDR3. CDR3 DNA sequence: TGTGCCAGCAGTACTTACAATGAGCAGTTCTTC. Translating gives CASSTYNEQFF. The chain recombines TRBV28 with TRBJ2-1, with D unclear. Trimming shortened V by 5 bases and J by 4 bases, and 3 bases separated the two germline ends. The CDR3 contains 11 residues. CDR1 and CDR2 from the germline V gene are MDHEN and SYDVKM.

This clone occurred once. The genes are TRBV5-4 and TRBJ2-7; 8 nucleotides line up with TRBD2. This CDR3 has 15 amino acids. Germline CDR1 is SGHNT and CDR2 is YYREEE (reference sequence). V trimming: 3 bases; J trimming: 5 bases; junction bases outside the gene matches: 10. In DNA form, the CDR3 reads TGTGCCAGCAGCTCCTGGGGAGGACTAGCCCACGAGCAGTACTTC. Amino acid sequence: CASSSWGGLAHEQYF.

This chain links TRBV6-2 or TRBV6-3 with TRBJ1-5; no reliable D call. The CDR3 covers 11 residues. Germline V gives CDR1 MNHEY, CDR2 SVGEGT. V was cut by 5 bases and J by 6 bases, with 5 bases left in between. The CDR3 DNA follows: TGTGCCAGCAGTGAGGGTCAGCCCCAGCATTTT. Amino acids: CASSEGQPQHF.

Concerning this clone itself: One junction end disagrees with the germline gene, perhaps due to a read error. The sample holds other DNA sequences that translate to the same CDR3. The V gene is TRBV6-1, the J gene TRBJ1-4, with D uncertain. In germline, CDR1 is MNHNS, CDR2 SASEGT. The CDR3 runs to 16 residues. The CDR3 DNA sequence: TGTGCCAGCAGTGGTGGCGCCGCGGCAACTAATGAAAAACTATTTTTT. Protein sequence: CASSGGAAATNEKLFF.

V gene TRBV12-5 combines with J gene TRBJ1-1, with D hard to call. Per germline, CDR1 LGHNT and CDR2 FRNRAP. The CDR3 spans 13 residues. The V and J ends lost 1 base and 7 bases respectively, with 10 bases between them. For the CDR3, the DNA is TGTGCTAGTGGTTTGGACCTATTAAGTGAAGCTTTCTTT. Amino acids: CASGLDLLSEAFF.

This clone was seen a single time. The rearrangement uses TRBV27 and TRBJ1-1, with TRBD1 matching over 7 bases. Germline V gene sequence: CDR1 MNHEY, CDR2 SMNVEV (reference sequence). CDR3 length: 16 residues. The J segment lost 5 bases and the V segment lost 6 bases, leaving 15 bases of the junction unmatched. The CDR3 protein is CASRSLIQGLGTEAFF. CDR3 in DNA: TGTGCCAGCAGGTCACTTATACAGGGGCTGGGGACTGAAGCTTTCTTT.

This clone was observed once. The chain links TRBV4-3 to TRBJ2-7; D is possibly TRBD1 (5 bases). The CDR3 sequence is 14 residues long. V lost 0 bases to trimming and J lost 3 bases, with 9 bases between them. Germline CDR1 and CDR2: LGHNA and YSLEER. The CDR3 protein is CASSQDQGNYEQYF. The DNA of the CDR3 is TGCGCCAGCAGCCAAGACCAGGGAAACTACGAGCAGTACTTC.

The chain combines TRBV18 with TRBJ1-5, with 8 bases that match TRBD1. After removal of 0 bases from V and 4 bases from J, the junction contained 2 bases not matched to a gene. Germline V gene sequence: CDR1 KGHSH, CDR2 LQKENI. This CDR3 is 15 amino acids long. CDR3 sequence: CASSPPYRGNQPQHF. CDR3 DNA: TGTGCCAGCTCACCACCATACAGGGGGAATCAGCCCCAGCATTTT.

The chain uses TRBV7-2 and TRBJ1-5; 10 bases fit TRBD1. CDR3 length: 17 residues. CDR1 and CDR2 from the germline V gene are SGHTA and FQGNSA. V was clipped by 2 bases and J by 7 bases; unmatched bases: 11. CDR3 sequence: CASSLWTGGGIGQPQHF. The CDR3 region has the DNA TGTGCCAGCAGCTTATGGACAGGGGGGGGTATAGGGCAGCCCCAGCATTTT.

The count of this clone is one. The chain employs TRBV7-6 and TRBJ2-3; no reliable D call. The CDR3 runs 15 residues. Germline V gene data show CDR1 as SGHVS and CDR2 as FNYEAQ. Trimming took 2 bases from V and 2 from J, leaving 11 bases between them. This chain's CDR3 is CASSLTHTTTDTQYF. DNA for the CDR3: TGTGCCAGCAGCTTAACGCACACCACCACAGATACGCAGTATTTT.

This clone has just one count. The genes are TRBV9 and TRBJ1-5, with D uncertain. Trimming removed 4 bases from V and 6 bases from J, with 17 bases in between. CDR1 and CDR2 (germline): SGDLS, YYNGEE. The CDR3 is 15 residues long. The CDR3 spells CASSPRFGEGQPQHF. The CDR3 coding sequence is TGTGCCAGCAGCCCTCGATTTGGGGAGGGTCAGCCCCAGCATTTT.

The genes are TRBV2 and TRBJ1-1; D perhaps matches TRBD1 (5 bases). Germline V gives CDR1 SNHLY, CDR2 FYNNEI. Between the trimmed V and J ends, which lost 7 bases and 1 base, there was a span of 13 bases. The CDR3 totals 14 residues. The CDR3 DNA reads as TGTGCCAGCAAGTTCTGGGGGGAGAACACTGAAGCTTTCTTT. Translating gives CASKFWGENTEAFF. Based on the CDR3 plus reference TRBV2 and TRBJ1-1, the full variable domain is EPEVTQTPSHQVTQMGQEVILRCVPISNHLYFYWYRQILGQKVEFLVSFYNNEISEKSEIFDDQFSVERPDGSNFTLKIRSTKLEDSAMYFCASKFWGENTEAFFGQGTRLTVV.

V and J are TRBV14 and TRBJ2-1, with D possibly being TRBD2 (6 bases). The CDR3 has 16 amino acids. CDR1 and CDR2 from the germline V gene are SGHDN and FVKESK. Trimming stripped 0 bases from V and 0 bases from J, with 9 bases between. CDR3 DNA: TGTGCCAGCAGCCAAGAATGGGGGGACTCCTACAATGAGCAGTTCTTC. Translation gives CASSQEWGDSYNEQFF. Full variable domain (remainder filled in from reference TRBV14 and TRBJ2-1): EAGVTQFPSHSVIEKGQTVTLRCDPISGHDNLYWYRRVMGKEIKFLLHFVKESKQDESGMPNNRFLAERTGGTYSTLKVQPAELEDSGVYFCASSQEWGDSYNEQFFGPGTRLTVL.

The V gene is TRBV28, the J gene TRBJ2-3, with 9 positions matching TRBD1. The germline V gene has CDR1 MDHEN and CDR2 SYDVKM. The CDR3 has 19 residues. J lost 2 bases, V lost 3 bases, and 15 bases had no gene match. CDR3 nucleotide sequence: TGTGCCAGCAGTTTCCCGGGACAGGGCACTAGCGCTCTCACAGATACGCAGTATTTT. This codes for CASSFPGQGTSALTDTQYF.